This T cell receptor (beta chain) was captured by sequencing in a study of monozygotic twins with cystic fibrosis. At the level of the study: Library input was three micrograms of fragmented DNA, with approximately 15 PCR cycles. Overall study results and limits: Low clonality (median about 0.0095) suggested a mostly naive repertoire. J usage was most co-twin-similar in 8 of 16 pairs, V in 13. No link emerged between shared CDR3 counts and age, concordance or severity.

Profiled with immunoSEQ multiplex PCR; TCRdb holds only in-frame clones, not every one. Among 30,000 to 35,000 clones listed, 92% were seen once. Comments on this clone: Its antigen is currently unknown.

Germline V gene lookup returns CDR1 MNHEY and CDR2 SMNVEV (reference sequence). This CDR3 has 15 residues. The V and J ends lost 5 bases and 9 bases, in that order; junction bases with no gene match: 9. The sequenced sample was blood. The chain links TRBV27 to TRBJ2-2; 10 bases match TRBD1. This receptor was obtained from a girl aged 2 to 10 with cystic fibrosis. DNA for the CDR3: TGTGCCAGCAGTGTCGGGACAGGGGTACTGCGGGAGCTGTTTTTT. This encodes CASSVGTGVLRELFF.